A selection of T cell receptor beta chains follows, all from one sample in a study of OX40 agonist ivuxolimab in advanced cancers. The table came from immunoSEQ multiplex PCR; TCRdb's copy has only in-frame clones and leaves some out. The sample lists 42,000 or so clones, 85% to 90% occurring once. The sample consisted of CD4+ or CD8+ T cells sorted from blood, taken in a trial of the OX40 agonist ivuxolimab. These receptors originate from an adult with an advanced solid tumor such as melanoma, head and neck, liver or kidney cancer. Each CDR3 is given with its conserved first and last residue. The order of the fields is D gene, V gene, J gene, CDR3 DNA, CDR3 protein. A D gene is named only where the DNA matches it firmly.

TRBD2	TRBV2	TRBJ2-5	TGTGCCAGCACCTTAGGACTAGCGGGGGCCGGTCTTCAAGAGACCCAGTACTTC	CASTLGLAGAGLQETQYF
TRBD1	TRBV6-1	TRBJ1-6	TGTGCCAGCAGTGAACGCGGGATACAGGGGGCTAATTCACCCCTCCACTTT	CASSERGIQGANSPLHF
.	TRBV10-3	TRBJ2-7	TGTGCCTCCCGGGACACCACCTACGAGCAGTACTTC	CASRDTTYEQYF
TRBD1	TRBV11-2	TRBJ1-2	TGTGCCAGCAGCTTAGATCCAGGGGGCGCTGGTGGCTACACCTTC	CASSLDPGGAGGYTF
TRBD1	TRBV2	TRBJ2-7	TGTGCCAGCAGCTTACTCACAGGGGGCCTCTCCTACGAGCAGTACTTC	CASSLLTGGLSYEQYF
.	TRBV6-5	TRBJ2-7	TGTGCCAGCAGTTATGGCAGGGCTACCATGTACGAGCAGTACTTC	CASSYGRATMYEQYF
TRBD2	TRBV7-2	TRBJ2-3	TGTGCCAGCAGCTTATGGGTCGGGGGGAGCACAGATACGCAGTATTTT	CASSLWVGGSTDTQYF
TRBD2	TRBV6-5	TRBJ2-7	TGTGCCAGCAGTAGGGTAGCGGGAAGCTACGAGCAGTACTTC	CASSRVAGSYEQYF
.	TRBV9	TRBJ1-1	TGTGCCAGCGTTAAAGGGGCCGGATTAATGAACACTGAAGCTTTCTTT	CASVKGAGLMNTEAFF
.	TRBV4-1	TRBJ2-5	TGCGCCAGCAGCCAAGACAGGTACCAAGAGACCCAGTACTTC	CASSQDRYQETQYF